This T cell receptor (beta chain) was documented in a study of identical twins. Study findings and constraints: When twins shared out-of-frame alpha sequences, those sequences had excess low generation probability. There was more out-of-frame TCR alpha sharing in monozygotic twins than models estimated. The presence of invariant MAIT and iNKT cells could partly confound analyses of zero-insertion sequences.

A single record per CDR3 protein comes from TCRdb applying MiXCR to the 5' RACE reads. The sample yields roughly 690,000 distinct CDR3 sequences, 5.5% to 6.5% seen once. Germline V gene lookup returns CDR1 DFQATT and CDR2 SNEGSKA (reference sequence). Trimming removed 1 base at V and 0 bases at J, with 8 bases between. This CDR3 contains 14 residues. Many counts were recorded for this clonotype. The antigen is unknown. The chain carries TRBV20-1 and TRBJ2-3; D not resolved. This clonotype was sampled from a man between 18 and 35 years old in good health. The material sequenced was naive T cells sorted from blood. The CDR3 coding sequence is TGCAGTGCTAGAGGCGGCGGTAGCACAGATACGCAGTATTTT. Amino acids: CSARGGGSTDTQYF.